This TCR beta chain was retrieved from a study of cytomegalovirus exposure and HLA in healthy donors. Study-level information: Earlier, approximately 180 million T cells were analyzed, and 95 million to 140 million unique TCR beta sequences were found among them.

Comments on this clone: Its target is not known.

The CDR3 is made up of 13 amino acids. V shed 4 bases and J shed 6 bases, with 11 bases lying between them. The germline V gene encodes CDR1 SGHRS and CDR2 YFSETQ. Primers for the PCR totalled 60 Vbeta and 13 Jbeta. Per the original data handling: An analysis that came later counted around 80 million unique TCR beta chains, around 10 million shared. Method: immunoSEQ multiplex PCR; TCRdb's copy keeps in-frame clones and lacks some. V, J and clone size were drawn from that table, and D and trimming were deduced from the DNA. The sample has roughly 96,000 clones; around 79% are singletons. The study, taken as a whole, reports: An analysis done earlier found most TCR beta V segments productive about 90% or about 30% of the time. Rare sequences made up most TCRs, while some public TCRs were found in many donors.

This clonotype originated in a woman aged 70 to 79 in good health and CMV-seropositive. The sample was PBMCs. The genes are TRBV5-1 and TRBJ1-5; D is uncertain. The CDR3 here is CASSHATGQPQHF. Here the CDR3 DNA reads TGCGCCAGCAGCCACGCTACGGGTCAGCCCCAGCATTTT.